This TCR beta chain was sequenced in a study of blood T cell repertoires in COVID-19. Study summary: Material from acute and convalescent COVID-19 was sourced from the United States, Italy and Spain.

The CDR3 consists of 14 residues. Germline lookup yields CDR1 SGHVS and CDR2 FQNEAQ. V gave up 5 bases and J gave up 5 bases; unmatched junction bases: 8. The data were produced by immunoSEQ multiplex PCR, yet TCRdb's version contains in-frame clones alone and is incomplete. The sample comprises approximately 250,000 clones, around 84% of which are singletons, and 4.2% rests with the top ten. This sequence joins TRBV7-8 and TRBJ2-7, with 8 positions matching TRBD1. This receptor was obtained from a man in his sixties with acute or convalescent COVID-19. The sequenced sample consisted of peripheral blood. CDR3 bases: TGTGCCAGCAGCCTCGGGACAGGAAGAGACGAGCAGTACTTC. Protein sequence: CASSLGTGRDEQYF.